This T cell receptor beta chain emerged from a study of CD8+ T cells in alopecia areata (dated by TCRdb to about 2018). General notes on the study: The treated patients, all with moderate-to-severe alopecia areata, were enrolled in an open-label pilot trial of oral tofacitinib given at 5 to 10 mg twice daily. Tofacitinib was given for 6 to 18 months, followed by 6 months of follow-up off drug to assess delayed response and recurrence. In both human patients and the C3H/HeJ mouse model, the study applied high-throughput TCRbeta sequencing to look at T cell clonal expansion in alopecia areata. Human TCRbeta sequencing covered scalp tissue and sorted CD4+ and CD8+ peripheral blood T cells from patchy and totalis/universalis alopecia areata patients and healthy controls. Patients on tofacitinib were biopsied at baseline and after 4 and 24 weeks of treatment, and several of the patients also had a later scalp biopsy. Clonality in the scalp was compared among normal scalp (n=4), patchy alopecia areata scalp (n=8), and alopecia totalis/universalis scalp (n=8). RNA was extracted with the PAXgene miRNA kit for fixed scalp, the miRNeasy kit for PBMCs, and the RNeasy kit for mouse skin. TCRbeta CDR3 regions were amplified by immunoSEQ multiplex PCR using 35 Vbeta forward and 13 Jbeta reverse primers. Findings and caveats that apply to the study as a whole: TCR sequences shared between patients were less clear than in mice, possibly partly because of HLA diversity in the patient population. Resident alphabeta T cells in normal human skin are also sequenced, complicating scalp TCR repertoire analysis, unlike mouse skin dominated by gammadelta T cells. Lesional scalp, especially in alopecia totalis/universalis, showed higher clonality and more expanded CD8+ clones than normal scalp, suggesting antigenic drive.

A note on this clone: The specificity of this receptor is unknown. No quality values exist for individual bases; no much larger clone is one base distant.

The library relied on the immunoSEQ multiplex PCR assay. For TCR sequencing, RNA was extracted from every sample and reverse transcribed into cDNA to serve as template. First-strand cDNA was synthesized using SuperScript III with a 2:1 mix of oligo-dT and random hexamers. A synthetic immune receptor repertoire was used to gauge amplification bias, and whatever bias remained was removed computationally. On the authors' methods: Raw reads were preprocessed to remove errors, and CDR3 was defined by IMGT conventions from the conserved cysteine to phenylalanine. Clonality was computed by normalizing Shannon entropy by log2 of the number of productive unique TCRs and subtracting the result from 1. Scalp TCRbeta sequences were cross-referenced with sorted blood CD4 and CD8 repertoires so that the CD4 or CD8 identity of scalp clones could be inferred. Sourced from immuneACCESS, this table was stored by TCRdb with only in-frame sequences that have V and J called. A share of the clones is absent; for the studies checked, an unresolved V gene accounts for under half, and the remainder has no known explanation. The V and J calls and clone size were taken over from that table, and D and trimming were inferred from the DNA. This sample holds some 8,000 clones; 45% to 70% were observed only once. The top ten clones comprise approximately 13% of the sample.

Per the publication, the time point label means: baseline before oral tofacitinib. Lesional scalp punch biopsies and peripheral blood were collected from alopecia areata patients. Human scalp biopsies were immediately fixed in PAXgene tissue containers. Including the terminal cysteine and phenylalanine, the CDR3 comprises 16 residues. Only the CDR3 DNA is retained, 48 bases long and in frame from the first base. V sheds 1 base and J sheds 2 bases, leaving 12 bases between their ends. CDR1 and CDR2 were assigned from the germline V gene as SGHTA and FQGNSA. This sequence originates from a human donor with alopecia areata. Here the chain combines TRBV7-2 and TRBJ2-1, and perhaps TRBD2 as D gene, on 6 matching bases. This material consisted of skin, taken at week 0. CDR3 sequence: CASSLEGLRTYNEQFF. The nucleotide sequence reads as follows: TGTGCCAGCAGCTTAGAGGGACTCCGAACCTACAATGAGCAGTTCTTC.